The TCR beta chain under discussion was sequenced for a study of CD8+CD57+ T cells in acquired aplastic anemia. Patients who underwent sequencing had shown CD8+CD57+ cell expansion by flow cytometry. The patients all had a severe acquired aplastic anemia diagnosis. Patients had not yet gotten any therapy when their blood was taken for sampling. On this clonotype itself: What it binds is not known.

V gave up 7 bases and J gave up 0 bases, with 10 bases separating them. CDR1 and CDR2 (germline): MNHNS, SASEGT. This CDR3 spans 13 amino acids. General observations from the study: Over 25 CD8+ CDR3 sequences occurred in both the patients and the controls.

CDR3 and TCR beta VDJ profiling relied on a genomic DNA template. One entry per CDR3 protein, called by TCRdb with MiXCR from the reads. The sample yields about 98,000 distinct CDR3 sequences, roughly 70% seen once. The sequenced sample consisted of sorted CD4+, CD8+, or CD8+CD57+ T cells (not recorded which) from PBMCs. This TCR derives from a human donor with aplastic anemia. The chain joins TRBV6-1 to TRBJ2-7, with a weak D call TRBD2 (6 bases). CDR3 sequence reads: CASNGGTSYEQYF. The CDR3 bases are TGTGCCAGCAACGGGGGTACCTCCTACGAGCAGTACTTC.